This T cell receptor beta chain was recorded in a study of shared clonotypes between healthy human individuals (dated by TCRdb to about 2020). Notes on the research overall: A couple of women and a few men aged 18 to 49 years were included in the cohort. For each donor, CD4 naive and CD4 memory were each run on three plates, CD8 naive on two plates, and CD8 memory on one plate. Blood TCR repertoires of a handful of healthy adults were deeply sequenced to estimate repertoire size and the extent of clonotype sharing between individuals. To increase sequencing depth and limit assay-specific biases, TCR repertoire library preparation and sequencing were carried out by different laboratories using diverse techniques. Per donor, leukapheresis produced somewhere between about 0.94 and 9 billion PBMCs. General findings and caveats noted by the study authors: Even with the large sequencing depth, rarefaction of the sorted-subset datasets indicated that sequencing was incomplete. Pairwise subsampling indicated that sequencing depth was expected to affect the degree of clonotype sharing among donors. Sharing across several donors was observed for about 5% of naive CD4, under 4% of naive CD8, roughly 2.4% of memory CD4, and 0.4% of memory CD8 clonotypes. Sampling was limited to blood, and TCR repertoires in tissue likely differ from TCR repertoires in blood. Naive subsets generally had larger estimated clonotype richness than memory subsets did. Compared with non-shared clonotypes, the clonotypes found in all four sorted-subset donors had higher generation probabilities. Because the study included only a small number of donors, the genetic and exposure-history diversity represented was limited.

The donors were healthy, HIV-negative adults with no recently reported acute infections or vaccinations. All donors were Caucasian adults living in Nashville, Tennessee, USA. CD4+ T cells were enriched by magnetic negative selection, after which naive cells were positively selected on CD45RA and the negative fraction was taken as the memory subset. Blood was obtained by leukapheresis, after which PBMCs were separated by Ficoll-Histopaque density gradient centrifugation and cryopreserved in liquid nitrogen vapor phase. Analytical flow cytometry was used to check the purity and quantity of every magnetically sorted T cell population. Each sorted fraction had its genomic DNA isolated and then quantified by UV absorbance on a Nanodrop 2000c. This clone was recorded only once. The target of this receptor is not known. No much larger clone is present one base from it, and per-base qualities are unavailable.

Between the V and J ends, shortened by 0 bases and 1 base respectively, the junction contains 13 bases. From its cysteine to its phenylalanine, the CDR3 spans 17 amino acids. Only the CDR3 DNA stays, 51 bases, in frame from base 1. The germline V gene gives CDR1 as SGDLS and CDR2 as YYNGEE. Using the deep immunoSEQ assay, TCR CDR3 regions were amplified from genomic DNA by multiplex PCR. Extracted genomic DNA from each cell subset was distributed evenly across all wells of several immunoSEQ 96-well plates, and each plate was treated as a replicate. For sorted subsets, each replicate PCR was loaded with about 0.2 ug genomic DNA, equivalent to 25,000 to 30,000 T cell genomes. Purified libraries were measured with a Qubit 3.0 fluorometer, size-checked on a Bioanalyzer 2100, and measured again with the KAPA Library Quantification kit. Every immunoSEQ 96-well plate was sequenced on a dedicated single-read 150-cycle Illumina NextSeq 550 flow cell. The paper's processing steps were these. The immunoSEQ output contained only junctional sequences without quality scores, so filtering could not match that applied to full-length reads. Sequences were annotated with PyIR, a Python wrapper for IgBLAST v1.9, and V/J genes and CDR3 were assigned using IMGT germline references. Reads were removed for weak V/J assignments (E-value above 1e-6), missing CDR3, stop codons, out-of-frame junctions, or ambiguous translated residues. V3J clonotypes were defined as sequences sharing the same inferred V gene, J gene, and CDR3 amino acid sequence. Percentage overlap between repertoires was calculated by dividing the number of shared unique clonotypes by the size of the smaller repertoire. Three approaches were used to assess repertoire richness: RTK rarefaction, the Chao1 estimator, and Recon v2.1 estimates of unobserved clonotypes. Generation probabilities were computed with OLGA for all TCRbeta clonotypes obtained by the gDNA method from several donors. Drawn from immuneACCESS, this table holds only the in-frame rearrangements with V and J called that TCRdb kept. Clones are partly lost; checked studies trace under half to an unresolved V gene and leave the rest unexplained. V and J calls plus clone size are reproduced from that table; the DNA served to infer D and trimming. This sample comprises 950,000 to 1,100,000 clones, about 75% of them detected only once. Of the sample, 1.4% is held by the ten largest clones.

The TCR originated in a young man in good health. Material: memory CD4+ T cells sorted from blood. The cell subset or site tag for this specimen amounts to: CD45RA-negative fraction. This chain joins TRBV9 to TRBJ2-2; no D segment can be confidently identified. The DNA sequence is TGTGCCAGCAGCGTAGGGTTATCGCTGAAGAACACCGGGGAGCTGTTTTTT. It translates as CASSVGLSLKNTGELFF.